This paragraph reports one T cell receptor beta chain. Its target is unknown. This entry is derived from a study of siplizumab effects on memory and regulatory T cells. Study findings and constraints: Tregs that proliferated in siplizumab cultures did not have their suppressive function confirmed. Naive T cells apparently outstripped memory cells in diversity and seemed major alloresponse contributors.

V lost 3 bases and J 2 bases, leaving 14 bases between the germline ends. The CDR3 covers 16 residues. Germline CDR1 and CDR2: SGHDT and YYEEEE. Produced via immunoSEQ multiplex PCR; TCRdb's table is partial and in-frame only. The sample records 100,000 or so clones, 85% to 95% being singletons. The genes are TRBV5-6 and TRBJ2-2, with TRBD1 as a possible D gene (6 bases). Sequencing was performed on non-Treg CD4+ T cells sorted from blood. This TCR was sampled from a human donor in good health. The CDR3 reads CASSWRGTLNTGELFF. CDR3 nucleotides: TGTGCCAGCAGCTGGAGAGGGACACTAAACACCGGGGAGCTGTTTTTT.